The present T cell receptor (beta chain) was sequenced within a study of cytomegalovirus exposure and HLA in healthy donors (TCRdb year 2017). Looking at the study overall: An earlier analysis of approximately 600 of the donors reported approximately 290 Gb of sequence data and 100 million to 140 million unique TCR beta sequences from about 179 million T cells. An early release that covered about 600 HLA-typed donors contained approximately 320 gigabases of sequencing data and around 85 million unique TCR sequences. Of the roughly 410 genotyped donors, approximately 81% were placed in the genetic ancestry cluster associated with self-reported Caucasian donors. The aim of the study was to test whether cataloging public T cell receptors could identify signatures of past pathogen exposure. The study profiled the T cell repertoires of under 700 subjects by immunosequencing and related them to cytomegalovirus serostatus. Besides the first cohort of around 670 subjects, a separate validation cohort made up of over 95 different subjects was used. High-throughput TCR immunosequencing, statistical association of individual TCRs with disease status, and machine learning were combined to predict cytomegalovirus infection status. In a later analysis, previously published TCR beta repertoires from some 640 donors were re-analyzed and high-resolution HLA genotyping was added so that TCR occurrence patterns could be studied. Rather than drawing on any new phenotypic data, the later analysis identified candidate immune exposures from TCR beta sequences and the way those sequences occurred across donors. To decide whether each TCR beta V gene segment behaved as functional or pseudogenic, an earlier analysis of approximately 620 of the donors relied on high-throughput TCR beta sequencing. Donor age, sex, ethnicity and CMV serostatus were compiled together with the repertoire data. In a later genetic analysis, genome-wide SNP genotypes for about 65% of the roughly 700 donors were used, and that subset was treated as a discovery cohort. All discovery cohort repertoires had been generated on a single sequencing platform. Both class I and class II loci were covered by HLA typing, at four-digit resolution. Typing coverage varied by locus: 629-630 donors for A, B, C, DRB1 and DQB1; under 550 for DQA1; more than 600 for DPA1; more than 450 for DPB1. Five DR-DQ haplotypes were handled as single units for association and clustering because linkage in the cohort was strong. On average, about 200,000 unique TCR beta nucleotide sequences were sequenced per donor among 300 to 500 genotyped donors of the cohort, with 15% to 20% of those sequences being non-productive. The study at large found these results: In a later analysis, the rate of TCR association differed among HLA loci, with DRB1 alleles having the most associated TCRs and HLA-C alleles having the fewest. Three of the identified cytomegalovirus-associated TCR beta chains were confirmed in vitro to be specific for cytomegalovirus antigens. For the cohort, immune exposure information was limited to CMV serostatus. A cluster of highly shared sequence variants was judged likely to represent a technical artifact of the sequencing pipeline. The classifier was reported to diagnose cytomegalovirus status with high specificity and sensitivity in both the original and validation cohorts. Because HLA typing was missing for some donors at each locus, association tests included only the typed subset. Correlated functional status among segregating V segments might reflect linkage disequilibrium, but an unknown experimental factor could not be ruled out. At a false discovery rate of 0.05, a later analysis linked 15,000 to 20,000 TCR beta sequences to specific HLA alleles. In an earlier analysis of around 500 of the donors, most TCR beta V segments appeared in productive rearrangements about 87% or about 30% of the time, broadly matching IMGT annotations. The authors suggested that the approach could potentially be generalized to other disease states and immunological phenotypes. A later genetic analysis reported fewer N-insertions in productive TCRs among donors in an Asian-associated ancestry cluster than the roughly 700-donor mean. In this cohort, only TCR beta chains were sequenced, and detectable features were limited by the absence of alpha or paired-chain data. A later analysis found that HLA-associated TCR beta chains were more clonally expanded and had lower generation probabilities than equally common non-associated chains. Assigning TCR associations to individual alleles was difficult when HLA alleles, especially DR and DQ, strongly co-occurred. In a later analysis, several top co-occurrence clusters were reported to appear linked to parvovirus B19, influenza, CMV and Epstein-Barr virus. V-gene and J-gene trimming of TCR beta chains was associated with a missense DCLRE1C variant in a later genetic analysis, and the association was replicated in an independent cohort. Most TCR sequences were observed very rarely across donors, whereas some public TCRs were present in many individuals. A further reported finding was that TCR beta sequences accurately predicted the HLA-A and HLA-B alleles for most subjects in the first cohort. In the study, some 160 TCR beta chains were listed as associated with cytomegalovirus. Because the 87-base-pair reads could not distinguish some IMGT-functional V segments, including TRBV6-2 and TRBV6-3, those segments were excluded. Because counts were too low, about 18 rarely observed V segments, including chromosome 9 orphons, were excluded from the earlier analysis of 500 to 700 of the donors. In a later analysis, most CMV-associated TCR beta chains were found to appear HLA-restricted, with HLA associations seemingly driven largely by CMV exposure. Roughly uniform sequencing depth across donors was assumed in presence/absence analyses, although this assumption may not hold.

Germline trimming: 5 bases from V, 6 bases from J; junction bases outside gene matches: 8. The germline V gene encodes CDR1 MNHNY and CDR2 SVGAGI (reference sequence). The CDR3 starts with the cysteine, ends with the phenylalanine, and has 15 residues. Only the CDR3 portion is preserved as DNA: 45 bases, with reading frame beginning at the first base. The method was the immunoSEQ multiplex PCR assay. The multiplex PCR relied on a mix of 60 forward primers for TCR Vbeta segments and 13 reverse primers for TCR Jbeta segments. Amplification of the CDR3 region of rearranged TCR beta genes was performed with a multiplex PCR assay on genomic DNA. On the Illumina HiSeq System, the amplified TCR beta libraries were sequenced as 87-base-pair reads. The source study handled its data this way. In a later analysis, 80 million or so unique TCR beta chains were counted across the approximately 640 repertoires, and around 11 million of these chains were shared by at least two donors. A nearest-neighbor algorithm error-corrected the raw reads and collapsed the reads into unique sequences, merging closely related sequences to remove PCR and sequencing errors. CDR3 sequences were aligned to IMGT reference sequences to assign V, D and J gene segments. For a sequence to be retained, a match of at least six nucleotides to both a V gene segment and a J gene segment was required. Rearrangements were classified as productive when the CDR3 lacked stop codons and remained in frame with V and J, and all other rearrangements were classified as non-productive. Following IMGT convention, CDR3 was defined as the stretch from the second conserved V-encoded cysteine up to the conserved J-encoded phenylalanine. The earlier analysis of some 540 of the donors excluded any sequence lacking an unambiguous match to a single V gene segment. In an earlier analysis of 500 to 750 of the donors, V segments were called functional above 56.7% productive rearrangements and were called segregating when the between-donor standard deviation exceeded 5%. A statistical classification framework was built to diagnose cytomegalovirus status from the catalog of TCR beta chain sequences. V and J gene assignment, in a later analysis, came from comparing TCR nucleotide sequences with IMGT/GENE-DB human TR gene sequences. Using the TCRdist pipeline, a later analysis assigned CDR3 sequences along with most-parsimonious VDJ recombination scenarios. A later analysis defined each TCR beta chain by its CDR3 amino acid sequence plus V-gene family, and excluded reads lacking a unique V-gene family. In a later analysis, 450 to 600 highly shared, low-generation-probability nucleotide sequences were removed to address suspected cross-contamination and a sequencing artifact. In a later analysis, a clonal expansion index for each public chain was calculated from normalized within-repertoire ranks of inferred template counts. A later analysis computed generation probabilities with a VDJ recombination model fitted to out-of-frame rearrangements, and checked the results against IGoR. In a later analysis, TCR-TCR, TCR-HLA and TCR-CMV co-occurrence was scored with hypergeometric tests, and a repertoire-size bias correction was applied to TCR pairs. A later analysis estimated false discovery rates by permuting HLA or CMV assignments 20 times. A later analysis grouped co-occurring TCRs with DBSCAN, adding TCRdist sequence similarity when clustering within HLA-allele-positive subsets. For co-occurrence clustering, repertoires with fewer than 30,000 or more than 120,000 public chains were excluded, along with 5 or 6 repertoires with anomalous nucleotide sharing. In TCRdb, the immuneACCESS table is reduced to in-frame sequences with V and J assigned. These tables do not hold every clone; where another copy was compared, an unresolved V gene accounts for under half, and the others remain unexplained. That table gives V, J and clone size, and the DNA gave D and trimming. In this sample's table one finds 200,000 to 250,000 clones. The ten largest clones take up over 0.75% of the sample.

A note on this clone: Its antigen is still unknown.

The cohort consisted of 600 to 700 healthy bone marrow donors. Cohort members were all nominally healthy when sampled, although unrecorded immune exposures were likely present. The donor tested CMV seropositive, placing the donor among the 290 or so seropositive members of the cohort. Every donor gave a peripheral blood sample, and the peripheral blood mononuclear cells from that sample were used for TCR beta sequencing. The Qiagen DNeasy Blood Extraction Kit was used to extract genomic DNA from the blood cell samples. This TCR came from a woman in her 30s in good health and CMV-seropositive. Recombination joined TRBV6-6 with TRBJ2-7, and TRBD2 matches 12 of the central bases. Sequenced: PBMCs. This receptor carries the CDR3 CASSGPTSGSSEQYF. At the DNA level, the sequence is TGTGCCAGCAGTGGCCCGACTAGCGGGAGTTCCGAGCAGTACTTC.